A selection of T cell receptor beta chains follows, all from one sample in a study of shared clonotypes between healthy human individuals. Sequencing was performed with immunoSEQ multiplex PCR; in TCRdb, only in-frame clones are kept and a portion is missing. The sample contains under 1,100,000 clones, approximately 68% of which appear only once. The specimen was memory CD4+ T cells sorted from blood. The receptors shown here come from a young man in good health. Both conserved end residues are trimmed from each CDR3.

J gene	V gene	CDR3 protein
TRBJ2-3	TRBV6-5	ASTTEGGRTDTQY
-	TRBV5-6	ASSPAGTGDPEQY
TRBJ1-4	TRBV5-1	ASSARTVNEKLF
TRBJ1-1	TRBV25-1	ASSESWGQGTHTEAF
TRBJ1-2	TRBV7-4	ASSFLRRFQLCGYT
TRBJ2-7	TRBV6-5	ASSQVPSSYEQY
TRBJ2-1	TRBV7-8	ASSLRVRGGTSNEQF
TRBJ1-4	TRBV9	ASSPNAALTNEKLF
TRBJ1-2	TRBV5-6	ASSLAGQIGGYT
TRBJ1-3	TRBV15	ATSRDIQGTGNTIY
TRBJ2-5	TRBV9	ANRPRAGTETQY
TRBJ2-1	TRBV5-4	ASSVPQGAEQF
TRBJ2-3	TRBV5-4	ASSLGQGADTQY
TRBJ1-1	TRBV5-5	ASSFDPGTKERAF
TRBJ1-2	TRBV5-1	ASSLAGGFYGYT
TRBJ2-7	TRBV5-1	ASSSGRASYEQY
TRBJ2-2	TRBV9	ASSFRGGANTGELF
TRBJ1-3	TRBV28	ASSLVTRNGNTIY
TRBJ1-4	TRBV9	ASSTYPGTESFEKLF
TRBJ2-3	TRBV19	ASSTIRGGPDTQY
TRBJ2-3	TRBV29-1	SVERGGTDTQY
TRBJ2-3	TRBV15	ATSRASRSTDTQY
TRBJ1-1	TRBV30	AWANLGGVTEAF
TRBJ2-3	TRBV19	ASSIGTTDTDTQY
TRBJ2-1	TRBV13	ASSPGGQGPYNEQF
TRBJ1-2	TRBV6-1	ASSGAGRLNYGYT
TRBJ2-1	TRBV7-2	ASSRLAGVYNEQF
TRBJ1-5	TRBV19	ASSTQIRQPQH
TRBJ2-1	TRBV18	ASSPARLAGINNEQF
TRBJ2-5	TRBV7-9	ASGLQGARETQY
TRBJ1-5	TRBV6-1	AIGDRGANQPQH